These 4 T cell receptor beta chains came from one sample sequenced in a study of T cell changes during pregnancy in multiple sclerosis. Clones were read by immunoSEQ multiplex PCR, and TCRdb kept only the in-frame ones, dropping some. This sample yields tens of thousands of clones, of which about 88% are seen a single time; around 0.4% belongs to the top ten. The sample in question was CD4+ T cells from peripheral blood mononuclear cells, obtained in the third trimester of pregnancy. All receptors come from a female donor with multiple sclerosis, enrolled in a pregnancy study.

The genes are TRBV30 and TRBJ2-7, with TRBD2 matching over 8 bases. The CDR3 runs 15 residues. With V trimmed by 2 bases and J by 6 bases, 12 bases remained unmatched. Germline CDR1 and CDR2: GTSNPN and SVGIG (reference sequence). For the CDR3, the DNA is TGTGCCTGGAGTCCAAAGGGACTAGTGACGCTCGAGCAGTACTTC. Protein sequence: CAWSPKGLVTLEQYF.

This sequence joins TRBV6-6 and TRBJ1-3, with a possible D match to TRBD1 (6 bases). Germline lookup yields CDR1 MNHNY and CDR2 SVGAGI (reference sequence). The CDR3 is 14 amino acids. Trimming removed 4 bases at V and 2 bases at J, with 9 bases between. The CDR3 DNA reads TGTGCCAGCAGTTTGGGGACAACTGGAAACACCATATATTTT. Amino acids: CASSLGTTGNTIYF.

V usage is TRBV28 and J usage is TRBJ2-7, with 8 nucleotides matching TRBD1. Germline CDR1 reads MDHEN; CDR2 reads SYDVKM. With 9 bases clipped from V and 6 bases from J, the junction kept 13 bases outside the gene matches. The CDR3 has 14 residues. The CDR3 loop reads CASDLSDRGSEQYF. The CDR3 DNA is TGTGCCAGTGACCTTTCTGACAGGGGAAGCGAGCAGTACTTC.

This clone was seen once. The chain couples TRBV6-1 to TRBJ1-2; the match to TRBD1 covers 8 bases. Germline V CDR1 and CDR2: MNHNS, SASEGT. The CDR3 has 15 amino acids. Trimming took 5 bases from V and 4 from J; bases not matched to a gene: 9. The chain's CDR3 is CASSPDRDLLYGYTF. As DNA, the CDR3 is TGTGCCAGCAGTCCGGACAGGGACCTCCTCTATGGCTACACCTTC.